This TCR beta chain was identified during a study of blood T cell repertoires in COVID-19. Study context: Sources were T cells, B-cell-depleted T cells, or PBMCs; the material itself was cDNA or gDNA.

Sequencing used immunoSEQ multiplex PCR; TCRdb keeps in-frame clones, though not all of them. Among tens of thousands of clones listed, approximately 84% were seen once. V lost 7 bases to trimming and J lost 7 bases; unmatched junction nucleotides: 8. This CDR3 has 14 amino acids. CDR1 is MNHEY, CDR2 SVGAGI, per germline. The sequenced sample was peripheral blood. This TCR was sampled from a human donor in a cohort sampled during active COVID-19. The chain joins TRBV6-5 to TRBJ2-1, with 9 bases identical to TRBD2. DNA of the CDR3: TGTGCCAGCACACCTAGCGGGAAGTTGAATGAGCAGTTCTTC. Translation gives CASTPSGKLNEQFF.